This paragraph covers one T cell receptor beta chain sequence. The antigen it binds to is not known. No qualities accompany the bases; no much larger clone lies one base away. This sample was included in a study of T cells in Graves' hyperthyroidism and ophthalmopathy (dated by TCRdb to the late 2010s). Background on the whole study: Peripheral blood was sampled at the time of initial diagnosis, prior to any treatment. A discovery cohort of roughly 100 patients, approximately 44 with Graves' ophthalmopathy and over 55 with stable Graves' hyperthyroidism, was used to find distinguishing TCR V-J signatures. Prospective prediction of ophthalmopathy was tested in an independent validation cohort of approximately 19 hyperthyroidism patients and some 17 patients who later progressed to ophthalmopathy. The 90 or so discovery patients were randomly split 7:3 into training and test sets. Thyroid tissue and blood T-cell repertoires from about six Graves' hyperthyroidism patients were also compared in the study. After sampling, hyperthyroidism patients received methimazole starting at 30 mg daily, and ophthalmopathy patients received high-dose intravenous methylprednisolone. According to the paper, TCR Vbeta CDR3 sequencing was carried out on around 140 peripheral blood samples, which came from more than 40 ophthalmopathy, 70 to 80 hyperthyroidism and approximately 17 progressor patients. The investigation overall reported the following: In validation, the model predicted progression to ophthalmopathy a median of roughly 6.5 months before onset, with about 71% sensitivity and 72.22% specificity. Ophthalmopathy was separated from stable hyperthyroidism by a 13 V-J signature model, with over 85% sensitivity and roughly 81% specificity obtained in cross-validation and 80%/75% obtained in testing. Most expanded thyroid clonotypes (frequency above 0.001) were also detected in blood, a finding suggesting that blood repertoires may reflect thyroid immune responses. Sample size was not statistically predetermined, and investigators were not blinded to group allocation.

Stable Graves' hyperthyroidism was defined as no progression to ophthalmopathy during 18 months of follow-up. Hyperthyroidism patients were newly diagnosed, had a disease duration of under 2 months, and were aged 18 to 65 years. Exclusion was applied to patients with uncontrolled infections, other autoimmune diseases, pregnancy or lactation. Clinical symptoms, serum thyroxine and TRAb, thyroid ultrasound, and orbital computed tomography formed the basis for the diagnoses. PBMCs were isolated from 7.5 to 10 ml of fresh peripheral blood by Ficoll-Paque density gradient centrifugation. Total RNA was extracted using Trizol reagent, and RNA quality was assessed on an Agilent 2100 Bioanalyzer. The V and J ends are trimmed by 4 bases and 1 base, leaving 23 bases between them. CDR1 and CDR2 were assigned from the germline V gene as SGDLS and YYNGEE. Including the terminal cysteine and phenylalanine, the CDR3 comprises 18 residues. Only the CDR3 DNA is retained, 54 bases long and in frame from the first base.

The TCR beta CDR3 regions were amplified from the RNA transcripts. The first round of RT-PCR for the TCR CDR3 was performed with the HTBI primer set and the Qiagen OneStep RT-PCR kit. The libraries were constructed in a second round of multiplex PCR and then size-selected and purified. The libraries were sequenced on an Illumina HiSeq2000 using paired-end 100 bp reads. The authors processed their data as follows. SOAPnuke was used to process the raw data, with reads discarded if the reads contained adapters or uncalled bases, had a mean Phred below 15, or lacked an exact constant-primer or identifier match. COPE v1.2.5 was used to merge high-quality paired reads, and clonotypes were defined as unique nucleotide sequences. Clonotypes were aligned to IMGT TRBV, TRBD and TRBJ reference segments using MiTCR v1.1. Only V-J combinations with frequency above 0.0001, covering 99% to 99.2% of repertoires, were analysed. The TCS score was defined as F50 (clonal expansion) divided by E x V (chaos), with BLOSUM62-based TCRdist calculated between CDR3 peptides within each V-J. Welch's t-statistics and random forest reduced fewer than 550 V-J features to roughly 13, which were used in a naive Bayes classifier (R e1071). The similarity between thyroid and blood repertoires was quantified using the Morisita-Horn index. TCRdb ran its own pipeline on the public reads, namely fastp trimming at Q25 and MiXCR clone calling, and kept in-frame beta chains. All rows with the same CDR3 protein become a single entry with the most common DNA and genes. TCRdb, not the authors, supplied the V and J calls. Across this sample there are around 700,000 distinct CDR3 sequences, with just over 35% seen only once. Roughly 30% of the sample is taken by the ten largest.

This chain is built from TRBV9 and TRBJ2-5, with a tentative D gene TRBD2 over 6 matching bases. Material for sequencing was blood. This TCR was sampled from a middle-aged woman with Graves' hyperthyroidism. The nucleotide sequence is TGTGCCAGCAGCTTCCGGAGTGTGGGGGGAGGCCCCCAAGAGACCCAGTACTTC. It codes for CASSFRSVGGGPQETQYF. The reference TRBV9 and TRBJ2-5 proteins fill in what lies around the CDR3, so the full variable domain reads DSGVTQTPKHLITATGQRVTLRCSPRSGDLSVYWYQQSLDQGLQFLIQYYNGEERAKGNILERFSAQQFPDLHSELNLSSLELGDSALYFCASSFRSVGGGPQETQYFGPGTRLLVL.